This T cell receptor (beta chain) was retrieved from a study of T cell responses to AZD1222 COVID-19 vaccine. The CDR3 consists of 16 residues. Per germline, CDR1 LNHDA and CDR2 SQIVND (reference sequence). Trimming took 3 bases from V and 10 from J; bases not matched to a gene: 15. Clones were sequenced by immunoSEQ multiplex PCR, and TCRdb holds only the in-frame ones, with some missing. The sample holds 150,000 to 160,000 clones, 90% seen once. Findings and caveats of the study: Just a handful of AZD1222 recipients were seropositive at baseline. Breadth and depth of Spike-specific TCRs rose after two AZD1222 doses. Possibly, clonal diversity was underestimated; donors were largely white British and included more females. Sampling that yielded the repertoires occurred only after the peak T cell response.

Points on this clone: Its specificity is unknown.

Sample: peripheral blood, taken on day 0 of AZD1222 vaccination. The J gene is TRBJ2-1, the V gene TRBV19; 7 nucleotides align to TRBD2. The TCR sequence derives from an adult in good health. The CDR3 sequence is CASSIWGGREACEQFF. CDR3 in DNA: TGTGCCAGTAGTATCTGGGGGGGACGGGAGGCGTGCGAGCAGTTCTTC.